This TCR beta chain comes out of a study of blood T cell repertoires in COVID-19. The wider study: The origin of the acute and convalescent COVID-19 samples was the United States, Italy and Spain. Nucleic acid was either cDNA or gDNA, and it came from T cells, B-cell-depleted T cells, or PBMCs.

Study processing details: Reference gene primer amplification gave estimated nucleated cell counts. TCRdb keeps only in-frame clones here, not all; method: immunoSEQ multiplex PCR. The DNA was the basis for D and trimming; V, J and clone size are from that table. Here the sample spans hundreds of thousands of clones, roughly 80% being singletons. The receptor's source is a woman between 65 and 79 years old with active or convalescent COVID-19. The specimen sequenced was peripheral blood.

The CDR3 spells CASSGLAGGPNIQYF. The CDR3 bases are TGTGCCAGCTCAGGGCTAGCGGGAGGGCCAAACATTCAGTACTTC. The rearrangement links TRBV28 to TRBJ2-4; 12 bases match TRBD2. Germline V gene lookup returns CDR1 MDHEN and CDR2 SYDVKM. V gave up 8 bases and J gave up 6 bases; unmatched junction bases: 8. This CDR3 is built from 15 residues.